What follows is one TCR beta chain and its context. Its target is not known. This entry comes from a study of cytomegalovirus exposure and HLA in healthy donors. Study observations and caveats: Later genetic work tied a missense DCLRE1C variant to beta-chain V and J trimming. One cluster of highly shared sequence variants probably arose as a sequencing artifact. In vitro assays verified that three CMV-associated chains recognized CMV antigens specifically.

Germline values: CDR1 MNHNY, CDR2 SVGAGI (reference sequence). Between the trimmed V and J ends, which lost 6 bases and 8 bases, there was a span of 8 bases. The CDR3 runs 11 residues. Primers for the PCR totalled 60 Vbeta and 13 Jbeta. The table came from immunoSEQ multiplex PCR; TCRdb's copy has only in-frame clones and leaves some out. The sample comprises tens of thousands of clones, less than 75% of which are singletons, and about 5.7% rests with the top ten. V usage is TRBV6-6 and J usage is TRBJ2-1; D unclear. The source material was PBMCs. The receptor's source is a man aged 25-45 years in good health and CMV-seropositive. CDR3 nucleotide sequence: TGTGCCAGCAGCCTCTCGGATGAGCAGTTCTTC. As protein: CASSLSDEQFF.